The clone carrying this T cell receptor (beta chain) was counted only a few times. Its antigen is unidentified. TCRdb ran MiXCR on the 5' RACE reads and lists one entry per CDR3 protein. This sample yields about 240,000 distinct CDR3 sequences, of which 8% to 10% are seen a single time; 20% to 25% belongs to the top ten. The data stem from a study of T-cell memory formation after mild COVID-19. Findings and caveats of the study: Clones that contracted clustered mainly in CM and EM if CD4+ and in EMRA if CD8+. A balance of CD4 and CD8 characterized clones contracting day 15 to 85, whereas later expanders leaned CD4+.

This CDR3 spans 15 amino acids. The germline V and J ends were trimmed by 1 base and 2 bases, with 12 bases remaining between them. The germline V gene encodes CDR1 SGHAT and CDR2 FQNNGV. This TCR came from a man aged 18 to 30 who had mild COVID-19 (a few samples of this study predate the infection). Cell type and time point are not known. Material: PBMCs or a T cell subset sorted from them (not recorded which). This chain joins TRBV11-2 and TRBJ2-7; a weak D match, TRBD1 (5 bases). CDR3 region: CASSLGTIGTYEQYF. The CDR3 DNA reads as TGTGCCAGCAGCTTAGGGACAATTGGGACCTACGAGCAGTACTTC.